These 20 T cell receptor beta chains came from one sample sequenced in a study of T cell responses to AZD1222 COVID-19 vaccine. The assay was immunoSEQ multiplex PCR, and TCRdb's table has in-frame clones only and misses some. The sample has approximately 130,000 clones; 70% to 90% are singletons. The specimen was peripheral blood, collected 28 days after the second AZD1222 dose. Receptor source: an adult who received the AZD1222 COVID-19 vaccine.

This chain links TRBV7-8 with TRBJ1-1; tentatively, D is TRBD1 (6 bases). V lost 4 bases and J lost 4, with 16 bases in between. CDR1 and CDR2 from the germline V gene are SGHVS and FQNEAQ. This CDR3 has 15 amino acids. This chain's CDR3 is CASSSNRGPVTEAFF. The CDR3 nucleotides read TGTGCCAGCAGCTCCAACCGGGGGCCGGTCACTGAAGCTTTCTTT.

The V call is TRBV6-5, the J call TRBJ2-3; D perhaps matches TRBD2 (5 bases). V was shortened by 11 bases and J by 7 bases, with 16 bases between the two germline ends. The CDR3 covers 12 residues. CDR1 and CDR2 (germline): MNHEY, SVGAGI. Here the CDR3 reads CAAQSWENTQYF. In nucleotides, the CDR3 is TGTGCCGCCCAGAGCTGGGAGAATACGCAGTATTTT.

This chain joins TRBV6-1 and TRBJ1-2; D gene unclear. The CDR3 contains 15 residues. Germline-derived CDR1 and CDR2 are MNHNS and SASEGT. The V gene lost 1 base and the J gene lost 5 bases, with 14 bases spanning the gap. The CDR3 DNA sequence: TGTGCCAGCAGTGAAGGGGTCGAGACACTGTATGGCTACACCTTC. Translated, it gives CASSEGVETLYGYTF.

This clone was observed a single time. The V gene is TRBV6-5, the J gene TRBJ1-6; 9 bases match TRBD1. This CDR3 is 15 amino acids long. Unmatched junction bases numbered 8, after V lost 7 bases and J lost 7 bases. Looked up from germline, CDR1 is MNHEY and CDR2 is SVGAGI. CDR3 bases: TGTGCCAGCACCACGGGACAGGGAGCCAATTCACCCCTCCACTTT. This encodes CASTTGQGANSPLHF.

CDR3 protein: CASSDQLAGGQLLPYEQYF. The DNA for the CDR3 is TGTGCCAGCAGTGACCAACTAGCGGGAGGCCAGCTCCTACCCTACGAGCAGTACTTC. The chain is built from TRBV2 and TRBJ2-7; 12 bases map to TRBD2. In germline, CDR1 is SNHLY, CDR2 FYNNEI. Trimming took 3 bases from V and 2 from J; bases not matched to a gene: 14. The CDR3 contains 19 residues.

J is TRBJ1-1 and V is TRBV10-3, with TRBD1 matching 9 bases. The trim removed 6 bases at V and 2 bases at J, leaving 13 bases unmatched. Germline loops: CDR1 ENHRY, CDR2 SYGVKD. This CDR3 is built from 17 residues. CDR3: CAIRRTGTGYINTEAFF. DNA of the CDR3: TGTGCCATCAGACGAACCGGGACAGGGTATATTAACACTGAAGCTTTCTTT.

The V call is TRBV7-9, the J call TRBJ2-7; D not certain. V shed 5 bases and J shed 3 bases, with 17 bases lying between them. Germline V gene lookup returns CDR1 SEHNR and CDR2 FQNEAQ (reference sequence). This CDR3 has 15 residues. In nucleotides, the CDR3 is TGTGCCAGCAGCCTTACACTTTTGGGTATCTACGAGCAGTACTTC. Encoded protein: CASSLTLLGIYEQYF.

The chain couples TRBV5-1 to TRBJ1-1; 7 bases agree with TRBD1. There are 17 residues in the CDR3. CDR1 SGHRS and CDR2 YFSETQ come from the germline V gene. V was clipped by 0 bases and J by 0 bases; unmatched bases: 8. Here the CDR3 reads CASSLVQGGTLNTEAFF. DNA for the CDR3: TGCGCCAGCAGCTTGGTTCAGGGGGGCACCTTGAACACTGAAGCTTTCTTT. Full variable domain (missing parts from reference TRBV5-1 and TRBJ1-1): KAGVTQTPRYLIKTRGQQVTLSCSPISGHRSVSWYQQTPGQGLQFLFEYFSETQRNKGNFPGRFSGRQFSNSRSEMNVSTLELGDSALYLCASSLVQGGTLNTEAFFGQGTRLTVV.

This clone was observed a single time. V gene TRBV6-5 combines with J gene TRBJ2-6; D unclear. V was trimmed by 2 bases and J by 2 bases, leaving 7 bases between them. The CDR3 loop spans 15 amino acids. The germline V gene encodes CDR1 MNHEY and CDR2 SVGAGI. The CDR3 is CASSYTFPGANVLTF. Here the CDR3 DNA reads TGTGCCAGCAGTTACACTTTTCCTGGGGCCAACGTCCTGACTTTC.

The rearrangement joins TRBV5-6 to TRBJ2-1, with 11 bases identical to TRBD2. This CDR3 contains 15 residues. V lost 4 bases to trimming and J lost 4 bases; unmatched junction nucleotides: 4. Germline V gene lookup returns CDR1 SGHDT and CDR2 YYEEEE. CDR3 nucleotides: TGTGCCAGCAGCCCGGGACTAGCGGTATACAATGAGCAGTTCTTC. Encoded protein: CASSPGLAVYNEQFF. The entire variable domain, with the rest obtained from reference TRBV5-6 and TRBJ2-1, is as follows: DAGVTQSPTHLIKTRGQQVTLRCSPKSGHDTVSWYQQALGQGPQFIFQYYEEEERQRGNFPDRFSGHQFPNYSSELNVNALLLGDSALYLCASSPGLAVYNEQFFGPGTRLTVL.

This clone has a single count. This chain uses TRBV11-3 with TRBJ2-2; perhaps TRBD1 as D (6 bases). Germline V CDR1 and CDR2: SGHNT, YENEEA. Trimming removed 1 base from V and 1 base from J, with 10 bases in between. The CDR3 loop spans 16 amino acids. CDR3 sequence: CASSLGVRGNTGELFF. The CDR3 region has the DNA TGTGCCAGCAGCTTAGGGGTCAGGGGGAACACCGGGGAGCTGTTTTTT.

V gene TRBV4-2 combines with J gene TRBJ1-6; D is unclear. Germline CDR1 and CDR2: LGHNA and YNFKEQ. V was cut by 0 bases and J by 8 bases, with 11 bases left in between. CDR3 length: 15 residues. The CDR3 DNA follows: TGTGCCAGCAGCCAAGACGAACAAGTCCATTCACCCCTCCACTTT. Its protein product is CASSQDEQVHSPLHF.

The chain couples TRBV7-2 to TRBJ2-3, with D uncertain. The V gene lost 5 bases and the J gene lost 7 bases, with 13 bases spanning the gap. CDR1 and CDR2 from the germline V gene are SGHTA and FQGNSA. CDR3 size: 13 residues. CDR3 loop: CASSQMAENTQYF. The CDR3 DNA sequence: TGTGCCAGCAGCCAAATGGCTGAAAATACGCAGTATTTT.

The chain recombines TRBV9 with TRBJ2-5, with D tentatively TRBD2 (6 bases). Per the germline V gene, CDR1 is SGDLS and CDR2 is YYNGEE. The CDR3 contains 15 residues. Deletions cut 0 bases from V and 5 bases from J, with 14 bases between. The CDR3 bases are TGTGCCAGCAGCGTAGGGAGGGCAAACGGGGAGACCCAGTACTTC. Translating it yields CASSVGRANGETQYF. Combining the CDR3 with reference TRBV9 and TRBJ2-5 gives the whole variable domain DSGVTQTPKHLITATGQRVTLRCSPRSGDLSVYWYQQSLDQGLQFLIQYYNGEERAKGNILERFSAQQFPDLHSELNLSSLELGDSALYFCASSVGRANGETQYFGPGTRLLVL.

V and J are TRBV6-5 and TRBJ2-2; D remains unclear. Germline assignment: CDR1 MNHEY and CDR2 SVGAGI. The V end was cut by 8 bases, the J end by 5 bases, with 15 bases between. There are 14 residues in the CDR3. The CDR3 region is CASGVIVETGELFF. The DNA for the CDR3 is TGTGCCAGCGGGGTAATAGTAGAGACCGGGGAGCTGTTTTTT.

This clone was picked up one time. The J gene is TRBJ1-2, the V gene TRBV6-2 or TRBV6-3; D is undetermined. The length of the CDR3 is 13 residues. With 4 bases removed from V and 4 bases from J, the gap between germline ends came to 10 bases. Germline V CDR1 and CDR2: MNHEY, SVGEGT. The CDR3 loop reads CASSLKGGYGYTF. CDR3 nucleotides: TGTGCCAGCAGTTTAAAGGGAGGCTATGGCTACACCTTC.

The J gene is TRBJ1-1, the V gene TRBV14, with 7 bases fitting TRBD1. J gave up 4 bases and V 2 bases, and 16 bases lay outside the gene matches. The CDR3 totals 18 residues. CDR1 and CDR2 (germline): SGHDN, FVKESK. CDR3 region: CASSQRRDSPAARTEAFF. The CDR3, as DNA: TGTGCCAGCAGCCAACGTCGGGACAGCCCAGCGGCCCGCACTGAAGCTTTCTTT.

This clone was found once. V and J are TRBV18 and TRBJ1-1; a possible D gene is TRBD1 (5 bases). The V end was cut by 3 bases, the J end by 3 bases, with 14 bases between. This CDR3 is built from 15 residues. Germline V gene lookup returns CDR1 KGHSH and CDR2 LQKENI. DNA for the CDR3: TGTGCCAGCTCACCCGTTGAGGGGAAGGACACTGAAGCTTTCTTT. Translated: CASSPVEGKDTEAFF.

This rearrangement joins TRBV7-9 to TRBJ2-2; D is unclear. Germline lookup yields CDR1 SEHNR and CDR2 FQNEAQ (reference sequence). The ends were cut back, 5 bases at V and 2 bases at J, with 9 bases in the middle. CDR3 size: 14 residues. For the CDR3, the DNA is TGTGCCAGCAGCCCCAACAGTAACACCGGGGAGCTGTTTTTT. Amino acids: CASSPNSNTGELFF.

This chain joins TRBV14 and TRBJ1-2; D gene unclear. Trimming stripped 0 bases from V and 6 bases from J, with 8 bases between. This CDR3 has 13 amino acids. The V gene's germline CDR1 is SGHDN and CDR2 FVKESK. In DNA, the CDR3 is TGTGCCAGCAGCCAAGATAAGACTCATGGCTACACCTTC. Translating it yields CASSQDKTHGYTF.